This TCR beta chain was recovered during a study of blood T cells in healthy people across ages. Study outcomes and limitations: Strongly correlated with naive T cell percentage was TCR beta diversity.

In germline, CDR1 is LGHDT, CDR2 YNNKEL (reference sequence). CDR3 length equals 15 residues. The V end was cut by 5 bases, the J end by 13 bases, with 24 bases between. A word on this clonotype: Antigen: not known.

Then a second PCR, running roughly 7 to 11 cycles, was carried out with a sample-barcoded 5' primer and a J-beta primer mix. TCRdb used MiXCR to reprocess the 5' RACE reads, holding one entry per CDR3 protein. The data hold 900,000 to 950,000 distinct CDR3 sequences, with under 35% observed a single time. The sample was also linked to a second study, of T cells of mothers and their children.

The V call is TRBV3-1, the J call TRBJ2-1, with D perhaps being TRBD1 or TRBD2 (6 bases each). This clonotype was obtained from a middle-aged woman in good health. Source material: blood. The CDR3 protein is CASSEMGGQGGTQFF. CDR3 bases: TGTGCCAGCAGCGAAATGGGGGGCCAGGGCGGGACCCAGTTCTTC.